Below, 8 T cell receptor beta chains from the same sample are listed, as sequenced in a study of T cells in Graves' hyperthyroidism and ophthalmopathy. Amplified regions were TCR beta CDR3 sequences from RNA transcripts. TCR CDR3 regions were first amplified by RT-PCR with HTBI primers. Using its own MiXCR run on the multiplex PCR reads, TCRdb lists one record per CDR3 protein. The sample includes some 600,000 distinct CDR3 sequences, under 60% of them seen just once. Sequenced: peripheral blood or thyroid tissue (not recorded which). The receptors originated from a woman in her late teens or twenties with Graves' hyperthyroidism.

This clonotype was detected many times. The chain employs TRBV15 and TRBJ1-6; D is possibly TRBD1 (5 bases). The CDR3 contains 18 residues. Germline CDR1 and CDR2: LNHNV and YYDKDF (reference sequence). V lost 1 base, J lost 9 bases, and 22 bases lay in between. This CDR3 reads CATSRVNPGTGAISPLHF. The DNA of the CDR3 is TGTGCCACCAGCAGAGTTAACCCCGGGACGGGTGCAATTTCACCCCTCCACTTT.

This clonotype was recorded many times. V usage is TRBV29-1 and J usage is TRBJ2-7; TRBD2 aligns across 8 bases. Germline CDR1 and CDR2: SQVTM and ANQGSEA. Trimming took 2 bases from V and 4 from J; bases not matched to a gene: 4. This CDR3 is 13 amino acids long. CDR3 amino acids: CSVESTSGYEQYF. In nucleotides, the CDR3 is TGCAGCGTTGAATCAACTAGCGGATACGAGCAGTACTTC.

The chain combines TRBV24-1 with TRBJ1-3; D is perhaps TRBD1 (6 bases). The CDR3 totals 15 residues. CDR1 and CDR2 from the germline V gene are KGHDR and SFDVKD. Trimming stripped 12 bases from V and 3 bases from J, with 20 bases between. DNA of the CDR3: TGTGCCGGCTCACCAAACGACAGGAATGGAAACACCATATATTTT. The encoded protein is CAGSPNDRNGNTIYF.

This clonotype was recorded at least ten times. The chain uses TRBV10-3 and TRBJ1-1; no reliable D call. The ends were cut back, 6 bases at V and 4 bases at J, with 15 bases in the middle. The CDR3 extends over 14 amino acids. Germline CDR1 ENHRY, CDR2 SYGVKD. CDR3 amino acids: CAISDPSGVTEAFF. As DNA, the CDR3 is TGTGCCATCAGCGATCCGTCGGGCGTCACTGAAGCTTTCTTT.

The CDR3: CSARLGQVNSPLHF. The CDR3 nucleotides read TGCAGTGCTAGATTGGGACAGGTCAATTCACCCCTCCACTTT. This chain joins TRBV20-1 and TRBJ1-6, with 8 bases matching TRBD1. CDR1 and CDR2 (germline): DFQATT, SNEGSKA (reference sequence). V lost 2 bases to trimming and J lost 7 bases; unmatched junction nucleotides: 4. This CDR3 region has 14 residues.

Details on this clonotype: A read error may be the cause here, since a much bigger clone is one base away. The CDR3 end shows no conserved phenylalanine or tryptophan, and so a read error is likely. The chain couples TRBV7-9 to TRBJ1-2; D unclear. Germline lookup yields CDR1 SEHNR and CDR2 FQNEAQ (reference sequence). The ends were cut back, 3 bases at V and 0 bases at J, with 11 bases in the middle. The CDR3 has 15 residues. The CDR3 is CASSFTYPANYGYTY. The DNA for the CDR3 is TGTGCCAGCAGCTTTACTTACCCGGCTAACTATGGCTACACCTAC.

Worth noting for this clonotype: At one boundary the junction diverges from the germline segment, which might be a read error. V usage is TRBV10-3 and J usage is TRBJ1-1, with 8 bases aligning to TRBD1. CDR3 length: 13 residues. Germline V gives CDR1 ENHRY, CDR2 SYGVKD. The CDR3 here is CASSDRGGTEAFF. The CDR3 nucleotides are TGTGCCAGCAGTGACAGGGGTGGGACTGAAGCTTTCTTT.

This clonotype appeared a few times. The chain has TRBV25-1 and TRBJ2-3; 15 bases fit TRBD2. This CDR3 has 16 amino acids. The V gene end was trimmed by 7 bases and the J gene end by 6 bases; junction bases not matched to a gene: 8. The germline CDR1 and CDR2 sequences are MGHDK and SYGVNS. The CDR3 region has the DNA TGTGCCAGCACTCCAACGGGACTAGCGGGAGGTGATACGCAGTATTTT. Amino acids: CASTPTGLAGGDTQYF.